What follows are 24 T cell receptor beta chains derived from one specimen sequenced in a study of OX40 agonist ivuxolimab in advanced cancers. Libraries were made using the immunoSEQ multiplex PCR assay. Held by TCRdb, this immuneACCESS table contains in-frame sequences only and omits some clones. Under half of the omission traces to an unresolved V gene where checked; the cause of the rest is unknown. For this sample there are about 76,000 clones; around four fifths appear just once. 1.5% to 2% of the sample belongs to the ten largest clones. Sequencing used CD4+ or CD8+ T cells sorted from blood, obtained in a trial of the OX40 agonist ivuxolimab. The origin of the receptors is an adult with an advanced solid tumor such as melanoma, head and neck, liver or kidney cancer.

The chain employs TRBV7-8 and TRBJ1-4, with 10 positions matching TRBD1. This CDR3 region has 17 residues. The germline CDR1 and CDR2 sequences are SGHVS and FQNEAQ. With 5 bases clipped from V and 7 bases from J, the junction kept 13 bases outside the gene matches. Here the CDR3 reads CASSPKPGQGRGEKLFF. CDR3 in DNA: TGTGCCAGCAGCCCAAAACCGGGACAGGGGCGCGGTGAAAAACTGTTTTTT.

Only a few counts were recorded for this clone. The chain combines TRBV13 with TRBJ2-3; TRBD2 matches 13 bases. Germline V gene data show CDR1 as PRHDT and CDR2 as FYEKMQ (reference sequence). The CDR3 consists of 19 residues. V lost 5 bases and J lost 0; bases outside the gene matches: 11. Here the CDR3 DNA reads TGTGCCAGCAGCCCAGAGTGGGGACTAGCGGGATCTAGCACAGATACGCAGTATTTT. Translation: CASSPEWGLAGSSTDTQYF.

This clone was counted only a few times. CDR3 sequence reads: CASRLTGVSGANVLTF. For the CDR3, the DNA is TGTGCCAGCAGGTTAACAGGGGTCTCTGGGGCCAACGTCCTGACTTTC. The genes are TRBV2 and TRBJ2-6; 7 bases line up with TRBD1. The CDR3 totals 16 residues. The germline V gene encodes CDR1 SNHLY and CDR2 FYNNEI. Trimming took 6 bases from V and 0 from J; bases not matched to a gene: 5.

This sequence joins TRBV2 and TRBJ2-1; TRBD1 agrees at 7 bases. V was pared by 7 bases and J by 2 bases, with 5 bases of the junction left unmatched. This CDR3 has 14 residues. Germline assignment: CDR1 SNHLY and CDR2 FYNNEI. CDR3 nucleotides: TGTGCCAGCACCAGACAGGGCCCCTACAATGAGCAGTTCTTC. This translates into CASTRQGPYNEQFF.

This sequence joins TRBV4-2 and TRBJ2-7; D uncertain. The germline CDR1 and CDR2 sequences are LGHNA and YNFKEQ. V gave up 3 bases and J gave up 3 bases, with 9 bases separating them. CDR3 length: 13 residues. CDR3 in DNA: TGTGCCAGCAGCCAGTCTCTTAGCTACGAGCAGTACTTC. This translates into CASSQSLSYEQYF.

This clone was observed a single time. The chain is built from TRBV11-2 and TRBJ2-7; D remains ambiguous. Deletions cut 0 bases from V and 7 bases from J, with 16 bases between. The CDR3 runs to 15 residues. CDR1 is SGHAT, CDR2 FQNNGV, per germline. Here the CDR3 reads CASSLDRAAGREQYF. The DNA for the CDR3 is TGTGCCAGCAGCTTAGATAGGGCAGCTGGTCGGGAGCAGTACTTC.

CDR3 sequence: CASSLRSWGTEAFF. CDR3 in DNA: TGTGCCAGCAGCTTAAGATCCTGGGGCACTGAAGCTTTCTTT. The gene calls are TRBV7-3 and TRBJ1-1; D not certain. This CDR3 spans 14 amino acids. Germline CDR1 reads SGHTA; CDR2 reads FQGTGA. Trimming pared 1 base from V and 4 bases from J, leaving 10 bases between.

V and J are TRBV4-2 and TRBJ1-1; D is ambiguous. The CDR3 spans 15 residues. V lost 0 bases and J 4 bases, leaving 12 bases between the germline ends. Germline loops: CDR1 LGHNA, CDR2 YNFKEQ. In DNA, the CDR3 is TGTGCCAGCAGCCAAGAGGAGGGAACGCGCACTGAAGCTTTCTTT. Its translation is CASSQEEGTRTEAFF.

This clone appeared many times. This chain connects TRBV11-3 to TRBJ2-1; 8 positions match TRBD2. V shed 2 bases and J 3 bases; nucleotides not matched to a gene: 3. CDR3 length: 15 amino acids. Per the germline V gene, CDR1 is SGHNT and CDR2 is YENEEA. Here the CDR3 reads CASSLRRGDYNEQFF. The CDR3 bases are TGTGCCAGCAGCTTAAGGCGGGGGGACTACAATGAGCAGTTCTTC.

V gene TRBV6-4 combines with J gene TRBJ1-1; D may be TRBD1 (6 bases). Germline CDR1 reads MRHNA; CDR2 reads SNTAGT. V dropped 0 bases and J dropped 1 base, with 9 bases sitting between them. CDR3 length equals 15 residues. This chain's CDR3 is CASSDSAGANTEAFF. CDR3 in DNA: TGTGCCAGCAGTGACTCCGCAGGGGCGAACACTGAAGCTTTCTTT.

This clone has just a few counts. The gene calls are TRBV30 and TRBJ1-1, with D possibly being TRBD1 (5 bases). The germline V gene encodes CDR1 GTSNPN and CDR2 SVGIG (reference sequence). Between the trimmed V and J ends, which lost 0 bases and 1 base, there was a span of 12 bases. The CDR3 runs to 15 residues. For the CDR3, the DNA is TGTGCCTGGAGTGTCCCCATGGGGGGGAACACTGAAGCTTTCTTT. Translated, it gives CAWSVPMGGNTEAFF.

The CDR3 loop reads CSVKASMNTEAFF. The CDR3 DNA is TGCAGCGTGAAGGCATCTATGAACACTGAAGCTTTCTTT. The rearrangement links TRBV29-1 to TRBJ1-1, with D hard to call. Germline CDR1 is SQVTM and CDR2 is ANQGSEA. V was cut by 6 bases and J by 0 bases, with 11 bases left in between. The CDR3 sequence is 13 residues long.

The genes are TRBV18 and TRBJ2-3; D gene unclear. V lost 5 bases, J lost 0 bases, and 9 bases lay in between. This CDR3 is built from 14 residues. The germline gives CDR1 KGHSH, CDR2 LQKENI. This CDR3 reads CASSFFSSTDTQYF. The CDR3 region has the DNA TGTGCCAGCTCATTTTTCTCTAGCACAGATACGCAGTATTTT.

This sequence joins TRBV28 and TRBJ2-7; D uncertain. The CDR3 contains 13 residues. V lost 8 bases and J 3 bases, leaving 14 bases between the germline ends. CDR1 and CDR2 from the germline V gene are MDHEN and SYDVKM. The CDR3: CASFDTQSYEQYF. CDR3 in DNA: TGTGCCAGCTTCGACACCCAAAGCTACGAGCAGTACTTC.

V and J are TRBV7-3 and TRBJ2-5; D may be TRBD2 (7 bases). Germline V CDR1 and CDR2: SGHTA, FQGTGA. This CDR3 contains 16 residues. The V end lost 1 base, the J end lost 1 base, and 13 bases lay between the germline ends. CDR3 residues: CASSLIGGAFQETQYF. The CDR3 DNA is TGTGCCAGCAGCTTAATAGGGGGGGCCTTCCAAGAGACCCAGTACTTC.

The rearrangement uses TRBV2 and TRBJ2-3; TRBD2 agrees at 12 bases. Germline V gives CDR1 SNHLY, CDR2 FYNNEI. Trimming at V came to 4 bases and at J to 4 bases, leaving 12 bases not matched to a gene. CDR3 length equals 18 residues. CDR3 bases: TGTGCCAGCAGTGTTCCGACTAGCGGGAGTTCCGCCGCAGATACGCAGTATTTT. The encoded protein is CASSVPTSGSSAADTQYF.

The chain links TRBV7-8 to TRBJ2-1; possibly TRBD1 for D (6 bases). Germline V lookup: CDR1 SGHVS, CDR2 FQNEAQ. The CDR3 is made up of 15 amino acids. V gave up 5 bases and J gave up 6 bases, with 17 bases separating them. This CDR3 reads CASSPTQGWFNEQFF. The CDR3 DNA reads TGTGCCAGCAGCCCGACTCAGGGGTGGTTCAATGAGCAGTTCTTC.

V usage is TRBV7-9 and J usage is TRBJ2-7; possible D gene TRBD1, 5 bases. Between the trimmed V and J ends, which lost 7 bases and 2 bases, there was a span of 18 bases. The germline gives CDR1 SEHNR, CDR2 FQNEAQ (reference sequence). The CDR3 has 15 residues. Here the CDR3 reads CASIPTALGPYEQYF. The CDR3 region has the DNA TGTGCCAGCATCCCAACAGCTTTGGGGCCCTACGAGCAGTACTTC. Filled out from reference TRBV7-9 and TRBJ2-7, the complete variable domain reads DTGVSQNPRHKITKRGQNVTFRCDPISEHNRLYWYRQTLGQGPEFLTYFQNEAQLEKSRLLSDRFSAERPKGSFSTLEIQRTEQGDSAMYLCASIPTALGPYEQYFGPGTRLTVT.

The chain carries TRBV6-5 and TRBJ1-4; 9 bases fit TRBD1. The CDR3 length is 15 residues. In germline, CDR1 is MNHEY, CDR2 SVGAGI. Trimming cost V 7 bases and J 8 bases; bases outside gene matches: 11. The CDR3, as DNA: TGTGCCAGCAAGAGAATGGACAGGGGTTGGGAAAAACTGTTTTTT. Protein sequence: CASKRMDRGWEKLFF.

This chain links TRBV5-8 with TRBJ1-1; no clear D. V was shortened by 0 bases and J by 1 base, with 13 bases between the two germline ends. This CDR3 comprises 16 residues. Germline V gives CDR1 SGHTS, CDR2 YDEGEE. The CDR3 DNA follows: TGTGCCAGCAGCTTGGTAGTGGGCGTCTGGAACACTGAAGCTTTCTTT. Protein product: CASSLVVGVWNTEAFF.

To note about this clone: The sample has other DNA sequences that encode this CDR3 too. CDR3 sequence reads: CASSPPAGAGELFF. The CDR3, as DNA: TGTGCCAGCTCACCACCGGCAGGGGCCGGGGAGCTGTTTTTT. The chain couples TRBV18 to TRBJ2-2, with D possibly matching TRBD1 (6 bases). V was trimmed by 0 bases and J by 6 bases, leaving 8 bases between them. This CDR3 contains 14 residues. Germline V CDR1 and CDR2: KGHSH, LQKENI.

This clone was observed a single time. V is TRBV6-6 and J is TRBJ2-3; possible D gene TRBD1, 5 bases. Trimming left V 2 bases short and J 1 base short, with 10 bases between. Germline values: CDR1 MNHNY, CDR2 SVGAGI (reference sequence). The CDR3 length is 15 residues. The CDR3 loop reads CASSYRAGRTDTQYF. The CDR3 DNA reads TGTGCCAGCAGTTACAGGGCAGGGCGCACAGATACGCAGTATTTT.

The chain carries TRBV7-2 and TRBJ2-7; maybe TRBD1 (5 bases). The CDR3 contains 14 residues. Germline values: CDR1 SGHTA, CDR2 FQGNSA. The V and J ends lost 2 bases and 5 bases respectively, with 13 bases between them. The CDR3 spells CASSLIRGTHEQYF. As DNA, the CDR3 is TGTGCCAGCAGCTTAATTAGGGGTACCCACGAGCAGTACTTC.

V is TRBV7-2 and J is TRBJ1-1; weak D call: TRBD1 (6 bases). Trimming left V 1 base short and J 0 bases short, with 15 bases between. The CDR3 length is 17 residues. CDR1 SGHTA and CDR2 FQGNSA come from the germline V gene. CDR3 sequence: CASSLVGGGYMNTEAFF. DNA of the CDR3: TGTGCCAGCAGCTTAGTGGGAGGGGGTTACATGAACACTGAAGCTTTCTTT.